The present T cell receptor beta chain was sequenced within a study of CD8+ T cells in alopecia areata. Study findings and constraints: Resident alphabeta T-cell populations of normal skin are likewise subject to sequencing in scalp samples.

Following extraction, RNA underwent reverse transcription to cDNA, which served as the sequencing template. TCRdb keeps only in-frame clones here, not all; method: immunoSEQ multiplex PCR. The sample holds some 100,000 clones, 50% to 75% seen once. Treatment described: oral pan-JAK inhibitor, 5-10 mg twice daily. As regards this clone: The antigen is not known.

The CDR3 covers 11 residues. The V segment lost 5 bases and the J segment 14 bases; nucleotides outside the gene matches: 5. Germline V gives CDR1 MDHEN, CDR2 SYDVKM. The chain couples TRBV28 to TRBJ2-1, with 8 nucleotides matching TRBD2. The sequence came from a human donor with alopecia areata. The sequencing used CD8+ T cells sorted from blood, collected at week 4, from a patient treated with tofacitinib. CDR3 protein: CASSIGGVEFF. In DNA, the CDR3 is TGTGCCAGCAGTATCGGGGGGGTAGAGTTCTTC.